This record looks at one TCR beta chain sequence and its context. The CDR3 extends over 13 amino acids. The V and J ends lost 8 bases and 3 bases, in that order; junction bases with no gene match: 7. The germline V gene has CDR1 MNHEY and CDR2 SVGAGI. The data derive from a study of blood T cell repertoires in COVID-19. In the original workflow: Amplifying reference gene primers gave estimates of nucleated cell counts. Libraries were prepared by immunoSEQ multiplex PCR; TCRdb keeps only in-frame clonotypes and omits some of them. V and J calls and clone size are copied from that table; D and trimming were computed from the DNA. The table has over 400,000 clones, about 89% seen once.

The receptor comes from a woman aged 45-65 years with COVID-19, enrolled during active disease. The sequencing sample was made of peripheral blood. This chain connects TRBV6-5 to TRBJ2-7; 7 bases are shared with TRBD1. CDR3 nucleotide sequence: TGTGCCAGCCAACAGGGGTCTAACTACGAGCAGTACTTC. Its protein product is CASQQGSNYEQYF.